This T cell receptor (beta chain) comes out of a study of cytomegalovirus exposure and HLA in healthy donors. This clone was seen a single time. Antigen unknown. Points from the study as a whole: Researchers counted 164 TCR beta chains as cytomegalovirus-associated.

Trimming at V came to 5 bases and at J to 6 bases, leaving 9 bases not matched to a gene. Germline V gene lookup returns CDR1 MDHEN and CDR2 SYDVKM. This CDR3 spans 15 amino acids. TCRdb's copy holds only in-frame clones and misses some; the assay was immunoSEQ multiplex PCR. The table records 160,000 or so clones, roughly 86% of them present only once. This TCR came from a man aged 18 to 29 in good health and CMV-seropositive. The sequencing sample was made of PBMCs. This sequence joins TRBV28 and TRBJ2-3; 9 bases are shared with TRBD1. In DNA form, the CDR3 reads TGTGCCAGCAGTAATACAGGGGGCAAGAGGGATACGCAGTATTTT. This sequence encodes CASSNTGGKRDTQYF.